Sequencing of this TCR beta chain was carried out in a study of cytomegalovirus exposure and HLA in healthy donors. Broader study findings: When a later analysis compared HLA-associated TCR beta chains with equally common others, the HLA-associated chains turned out to be more clonally expanded and to have lower generation probabilities.

With regard to this clone: Its antigen is unidentified.

The PCR made use of 60 Vbeta and 13 Jbeta primers. The method was immunoSEQ multiplex PCR; TCRdb's version includes in-frame clones alone and lacks a portion of them. The data contain fewer than 130,000 clones, just over 75% of them seen just once; the ten biggest clones take up around 15%. Trimming removed 6 bases from V and 8 bases from J; junction bases left unmatched: 4. The CDR3 is 13 residues long. The germline V gene encodes CDR1 MNHNS and CDR2 SASEGT. The receptor's source is a man between 25 and 39 years old in good health and CMV-seropositive. The gene calls are TRBV6-1 and TRBJ2-1; 10 bases align to TRBD1. The specimen sequenced was PBMCs. The CDR3 spells CASRRTGGDEQFF. DNA for the CDR3: TGTGCCAGCAGGAGGACAGGGGGGGATGAGCAGTTCTTC.